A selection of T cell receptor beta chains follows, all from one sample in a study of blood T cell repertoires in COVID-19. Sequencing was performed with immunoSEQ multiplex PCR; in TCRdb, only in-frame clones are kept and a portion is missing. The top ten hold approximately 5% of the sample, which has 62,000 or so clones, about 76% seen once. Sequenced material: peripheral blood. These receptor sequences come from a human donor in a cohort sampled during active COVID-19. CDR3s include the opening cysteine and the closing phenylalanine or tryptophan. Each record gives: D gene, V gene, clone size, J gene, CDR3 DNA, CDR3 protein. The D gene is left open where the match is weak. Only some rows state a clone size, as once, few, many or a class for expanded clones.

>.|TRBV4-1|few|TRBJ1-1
TGCGCCAGCAGCCCGCCTCCGGGACATCCCATGAACACTGAAGCTTTCTTT
CASSPPPGHPMNTEAFF
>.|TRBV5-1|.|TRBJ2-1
TGCGCCAGCAGCGTGGGCAGGGCTTACAATGAGCAGTTCTTC
CASSVGRAYNEQFF
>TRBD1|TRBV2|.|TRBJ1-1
TGTGCCAGCAGAACAGGGGGCTATGCTTTCTTT
CASRTGGYAFF
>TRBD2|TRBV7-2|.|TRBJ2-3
TGTGCCAGCAGCCCCCGGACTAGCGGGTATACGCAGTATTTT
CASSPRTSGYTQYF
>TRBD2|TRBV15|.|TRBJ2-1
TGTGCCACCAGCAGAGATATTAGCGGGGGGGCCAATGAGCAGTTCTTC
CATSRDISGGANEQFF
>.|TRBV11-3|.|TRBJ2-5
TGTGCCAGCAGCTTAGATCTAGCGGAGACCCAGTACTTC
CASSLDLAETQYF
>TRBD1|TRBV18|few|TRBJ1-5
TGTGCCAGCTCACCTCAGGGGGGCAATCAGCCCCAGCATTTT
CASSPQGGNQPQHF
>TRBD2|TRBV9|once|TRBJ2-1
TGTGCCAGCAGCCCTCGGTCGGGAGGGGGAGGCGAGCAGTTCTTC
CASSPRSGGGGEQFF
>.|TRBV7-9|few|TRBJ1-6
TGTGCCAGCGAAGAGGGAGCTCTTAATTCACCCCTCCACTTT
CASEEGALNSPLHF
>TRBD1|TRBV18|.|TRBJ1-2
TGTGCCAGCTCACCTGGACAGGGGTCAAGCGGCTACACCTTC
CASSPGQGSSGYTF
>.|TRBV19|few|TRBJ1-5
TGTGCCAGTAGAGTCCAAGGGGGGGCGGATCAGCCCCAGCATTTT
CASRVQGGADQPQHF
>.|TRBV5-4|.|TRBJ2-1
TGTGCCAGCAGCGGCTGGACAAACCGGGAGCAGTTCTTC
CASSGWTNREQFF
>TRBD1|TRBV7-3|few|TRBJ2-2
TGTGCCAGCAGCACCAGGGGGCCTGCCGGGGAGCTGTTTTTT
CASSTRGPAGELFF
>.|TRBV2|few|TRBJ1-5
TGTGCCAGCAGTGAAAGGGGGGGCCAGCCCCAGCATTTT
CASSERGGQPQHF
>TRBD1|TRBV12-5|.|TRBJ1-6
TGTGCTAGTGGTTTGGGTGACAGGGGAAATTCACCCCTCCACTTT
CASGLGDRGNSPLHF
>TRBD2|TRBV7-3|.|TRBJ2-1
TGTGCCAGCAGCTTATCACGGGGGGAGTACAATGAGCAGTTCTTC
CASSLSRGEYNEQFF
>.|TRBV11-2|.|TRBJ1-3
TGTGCCAGCAGCTTCTCAGGCACGGGGGGCTCTGGAAACACCATATATTTT
CASSFSGTGGSGNTIYF
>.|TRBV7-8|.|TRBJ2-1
TGTGCCAGCAGCACCAGGTGGGCCAATGAGCAGTTCTTC
CASSTRWANEQFF
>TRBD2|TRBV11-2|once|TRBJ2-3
TGTGCCAGCAGCTTAGTAGGTAGCGGGGGATTGGGAGATACGCAGTATTTT
CASSLVGSGGLGDTQYF
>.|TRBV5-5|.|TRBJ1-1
TGTGCCAGCAGCTTCCAGCAGGGCTGGGGCACTGAAGCTTTCTTT
CASSFQQGWGTEAFF
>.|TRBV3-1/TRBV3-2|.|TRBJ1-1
TGTGCCAGCAGCCAATATCTAAAGCCCACTGAAGCTTTCTTT
CASSQYLKPTEAFF
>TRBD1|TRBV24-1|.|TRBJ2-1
TGTGCCACCAGTGACCGGGACAGGGCGATCAATGAGCAGTTCTTC
CATSDRDRAINEQFF
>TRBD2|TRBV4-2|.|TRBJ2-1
TGTGCCAGCAGCCAACGGCAGGGACTAGCGGACAATGAGCAGTTCTTC
CASSQRQGLADNEQFF
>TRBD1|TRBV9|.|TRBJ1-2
TGTGCCAGCAGCGCTTCCGGGACAGAAGACCCATATGGCTACACCTTC
CASSASGTEDPYGYTF
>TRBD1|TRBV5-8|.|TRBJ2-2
TGTGCCAGCAGCCATCGGGACAGGGGCACCGGGGAGCTGTTTTTT
CASSHRDRGTGELFF
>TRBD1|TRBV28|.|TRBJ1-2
TGTGCCAGCAGTTTGGGGGACAGGGGTTATGGCTACACCTTC
CASSLGDRGYGYTF
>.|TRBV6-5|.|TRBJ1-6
TGTGCCAGCGGAGGAGTCACAACAGGGTCACCCCTCCACTTT
CASGGVTTGSPLHF
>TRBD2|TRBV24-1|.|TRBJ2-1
TGTGCCACCAGTGGTCCCGGACTAGCGGGGGGGGAGGAGCAGTTCTTC
CATSGPGLAGGEEQFF
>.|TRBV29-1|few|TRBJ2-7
TGCAGCGCCGTAACGTACCCAGGACAGTCCTACGAGCAGTACTTC
CSAVTYPGQSYEQYF
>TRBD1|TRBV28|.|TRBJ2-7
TGTGCCAGCAGTTTAACGGGGACAGGGGAGTACGAGCAGTACTTC
CASSLTGTGEYEQYF
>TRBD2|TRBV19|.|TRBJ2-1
TGTGCCAGTAGTACCCAAGCGGGGGGTTCCTACAATGAGCAGTTCTTC
CASSTQAGGSYNEQFF
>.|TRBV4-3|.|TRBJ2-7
TGCGCCAGCAGCCAAGATGCAGTCAGCGAGCAGTACTTC
CASSQDAVSEQYF
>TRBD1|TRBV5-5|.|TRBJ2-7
TGTGCCAGCAGCTGGGAGACAGGGGAGCCCTCCTACGAGCAGTACTTC
CASSWETGEPSYEQYF
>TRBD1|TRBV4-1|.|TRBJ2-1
TGCGCCAGCAGCTCCCGGGACAGCTACAATGAGCAGTTCTTC
CASSSRDSYNEQFF
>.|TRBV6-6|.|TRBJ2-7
TGTGCCAGCAGCGGAAGAAACCAGGGGAGTACTCTCGAGCAGTACTTC
CASSGRNQGSTLEQYF
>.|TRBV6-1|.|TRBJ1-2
TGTGCCAGCAGTGAAGGACAAAAGGATGGCTACACCTTC
CASSEGQKDGYTF
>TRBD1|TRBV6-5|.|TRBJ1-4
TGTGCCAGCAGAAGGACAGGGGAGACTAATGAAAAACTGTTTTTT
CASRRTGETNEKLFF
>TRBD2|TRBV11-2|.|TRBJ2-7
TGTGCCAGCAGCCTCCGGACTAGCGGAAACTACGAGCAGTACTTC
CASSLRTSGNYEQYF
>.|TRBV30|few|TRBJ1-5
TGTGCCTGGAGCAAGGGGAATCAGCCCCAGCATTTT
CAWSKGNQPQHF
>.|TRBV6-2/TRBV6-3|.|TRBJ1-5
TGTGCCAGCAGTTCCGGACGAAATAGCGGGCCCCAGCATTTT
CASSSGRNSGPQHF
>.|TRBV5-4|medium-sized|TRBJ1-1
TGTGCCAGCAGCTTGGGGGGGACGGGAGTGGCTTTCTTT
CASSLGGTGVAFF
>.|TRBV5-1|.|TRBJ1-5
TGCGCCAGCAGCTTGGATGGCAGGTCTCAGCCCCAGCATTTT
CASSLDGRSQPQHF
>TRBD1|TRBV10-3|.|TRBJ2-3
TGTGCCATCAGCCAGGACAGGGTGGGTACGCAGTATTTT
CAISQDRVGTQYF
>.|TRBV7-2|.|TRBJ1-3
TGTGCCAGCAGCTTAGGTCTAAGACTCTCTGGAAACACCATATATTTT
CASSLGLRLSGNTIYF
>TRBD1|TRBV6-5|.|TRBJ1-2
TGTGCCAGCAGCCAGGGACAGGGTTACGGCTACACCTTC
CASSQGQGYGYTF
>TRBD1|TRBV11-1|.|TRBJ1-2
TGTGCCAGCAGCTCAGGGGGCCTCGGGAACTATGGCTACACCTTC
CASSSGGLGNYGYTF
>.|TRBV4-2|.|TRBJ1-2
TGTGCCAGCAGCCAAGATCTTACAAACTATGGCTACACCTTC
CASSQDLTNYGYTF
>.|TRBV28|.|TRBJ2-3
TGTGCCAGCAGTGTTGACAGGAGTGACGGGGATACGCAGTATTTT
CASSVDRSDGDTQYF
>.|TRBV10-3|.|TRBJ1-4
TGTGCCATCAAAGCAGGAACTAATGAAAAACTGTTTTTT
CAIKAGTNEKLFF
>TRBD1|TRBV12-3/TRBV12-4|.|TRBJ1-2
TGTGCCAGCAGTACAGGGGGTTTCTATGGCTACACCTTC
CASSTGGFYGYTF
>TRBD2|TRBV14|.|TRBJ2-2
TGTGCCAGCAGGCGGGGGGTGAACACCGGGGAGCTGTTTTTT
CASRRGVNTGELFF
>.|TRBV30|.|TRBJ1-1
TGTGCCTGGGCTATGGGGGGGGCGCTGAGGAACACTGAAGCTTTCTTT
CAWAMGGALRNTEAFF
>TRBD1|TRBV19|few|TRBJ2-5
TGTGCCAGTGGGACAGGGGCGATGGGGGAGACCCAGTACTTC
CASGTGAMGETQYF
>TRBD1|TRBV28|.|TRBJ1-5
TGTGCCAGCGGAGAGACAGGGGGCAATCAGCCCCAGCATTTT
CASGETGGNQPQHF